The T cell receptor (beta chain) described here comes from a study of long-term antiretroviral therapy in people with HIV (dated by TCRdb to between 2020 and 2023). Some background on the complete study: The earliest samples were collected about a decade before the 2015 WHO recommendation for immediate ART, when ART was typically delayed until CD4 counts fell. From 25 to 30 adults with confirmed HIV infection, the cohort provided approximately 190 cryopreserved PBMC samples, gathered serially across a mean of about six years (range 1-12). Test extractions of a monoclonal T-cell line alongside some 36 polyclonal samples showed no cross-contamination during QIAcube processing. This retrospective serial study examined whether starting ART and sustained HIV suppression were associated with changes in the composition and diversity of the TRB repertoire in peripheral blood. Of the approximately 30 participants with HIV, ten to eleven were female.

The immunoSEQ hsTCRB v3.0 assay was used at survey level resolution to sequence the TRB variable region. The targeted TRB sequencing depth was roughly 35,000-50,000 T-cell genomes per sample. Pooled TRB libraries were sequenced on an Illumina MiSeq with a v3 150-cycle kit. In the authors' own workflow: Repertoire analysis was run in R within a reproducible Nextflow workflow that covered QC, data transformation and analysis. Custom analyses were implemented in LymphoSeq2, an R package for AIRR-Seq data exploration. After excluding a few samples that yielded fewer than 5000 total TRB sequences, approximately 170 HIV repertoires remained for analysis. Among the 188 retained HIV repertoires, 55 to 60 were collected before ART initiation and approximately 130 were collected after ART initiation. Repertoires were downsampled to 5000 TRB nucleotide sequences, and summary statistics were averaged over 100 downsampling iterations. TRB sequences were retained for analysis only if CDR3 regions of at least seven amino acids were present. Diversity was measured with a Shannon entropy-derived clonality score and the Gini coefficient. In the repertoire networks, any two of the top 5000 CDR3 amino acid sequences were linked whenever the two sequences differed by an edit distance of one. For TRB CDR3 amino acid sequences, antigen specificity groups and MHC restriction were predicted with GLIPH2. To flag known CMV, EBV, HIV or tissue antigen associations, CDR3 amino acid sequences were matched against VDJdb and McPAS-TCR. Pre-ART, post-ART and control groups were compared with Wilcoxon signed-rank tests and Holm-Bonferroni correction. This immuneACCESS table, as held by TCRdb, lists in-frame sequences with V and J called but not all clones. Of the missing ones, under half trace to an unresolved V gene in checked studies; the others have no known cause. D and trimming come from the DNA, and the V and J calls and clone size come from that table. The sample table contains about 25,000 clones; only one count was recorded for 79% of them. The top ten constitute over 8.5% of the sample.

The germline V gene specifies MNHNS as CDR1 and SASEGT as CDR2. Including cysteine and phenylalanine, the CDR3 has 16 amino acids. Only the CDR3 DNA stays, 48 bases, in frame from base 1. V is shortened by 4 bases, J by 2 bases, and the region joining them spans 17 bases. Inclusion was restricted to participants for whom at least one PBMC sample before ART initiation and at least two post-ART samples were available. Every participant with HIV received treatment in the United States of America. Before DNA extraction, cryopreserved samples of 1-10 million PBMC were thawed and washed. At the time of the earliest PBMC sample for each participant with HIV, ages ranged from 23 to 54 years. PBMC samples from each participant spanned 1-4 timepoints before ART initiation and 2-8 timepoints after ART initiation, with a median of 7 samples. For every participant, serial HIV viral load, CD4+ T-cell count, ART history and demographic data were obtained. Using a Qiagen kit on a QIAcube, genomic DNA was extracted from unsorted PBMC, with samples processed in batches of 12.

Of note for this clone: Its antigen target is currently unknown. Per-base quality was not reported, and no clone a single base away is much larger than it.

The paper as a whole reports these results and caveats: Since PBMC availability was limited, sequencing covered only the TCR beta chain, with no alpha chain pairing. Samples dated from about 2003 to 2018, and the ART regimens used may be less effective than current ones. Expanded TRB clones identified before ART initiation dominated the repertoire across all time points, though the dominance fluctuated and decreased in many PLHIV after ART. Narrower CDR3 length ranges were observed in HIV repertoires than in controls, and an antigen-experienced repertoire with only a slight naive shift after ART was suggested by the network structure. No data were available on ART adherence, viral resistance or therapy changes, limiting inferences about post-ART repertoire changes. Because pre-ART samples had limited cell numbers, profiling was done on unsorted PBMC rather than on sorted CD4+ and CD8+ T cells. ART initiation was associated with a significant increase in TRB diversity, but diversity stayed significantly below transplant donor controls even after long-term ART.

The clonotype was recovered from a man aged 25-45 years with HIV. Specimen: unsorted PBMCs, collected 2.1 years after starting antiretroviral therapy. The chain is encoded by TRBV6-1 joined to TRBJ2-5, with no D gene named confidently. DNA sequence: TGTGCCAGCAGTGCGATCTCCCAAGGAGCACAAGAGACCCAGTACTTC. It specifies CASSAISQGAQETQYF.